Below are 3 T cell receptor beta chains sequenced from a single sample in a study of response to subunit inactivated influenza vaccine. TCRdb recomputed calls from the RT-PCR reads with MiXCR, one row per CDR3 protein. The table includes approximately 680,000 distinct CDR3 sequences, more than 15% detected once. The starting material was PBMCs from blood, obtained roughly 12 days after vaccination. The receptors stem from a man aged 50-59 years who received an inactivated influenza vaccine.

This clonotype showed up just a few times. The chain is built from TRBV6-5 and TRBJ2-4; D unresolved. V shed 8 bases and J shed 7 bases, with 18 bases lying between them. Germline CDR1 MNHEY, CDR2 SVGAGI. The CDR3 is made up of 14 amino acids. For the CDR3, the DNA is TGTGCCAGCCGTCACGCCCTACATGGGAACATTCAGTACTTC. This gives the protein CASRHALHGNIQYF.

The CDR3 loop is CASSQSSWGGSYNEQFF. The CDR3 DNA reads TGCGCCAGCAGCCAGTCGTCGTGGGGGGGCTCCTACAATGAGCAGTTCTTC. The V and J genes are TRBV4-1 and TRBJ2-1, with TRBD2 matching over 7 bases. With V trimmed by 3 bases and J by 0 bases, 8 bases remained unmatched. CDR3 size: 17 residues. The germline V gene encodes CDR1 MGHRA and CDR2 YSYEKL.

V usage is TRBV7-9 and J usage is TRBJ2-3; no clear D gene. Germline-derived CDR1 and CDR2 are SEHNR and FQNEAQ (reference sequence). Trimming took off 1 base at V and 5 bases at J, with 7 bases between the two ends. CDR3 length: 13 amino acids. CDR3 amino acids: CASSLGERDTQYF. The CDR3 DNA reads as TGTGCCAGCAGCTTAGGAGAGAGAGATACGCAGTATTTT.